The following is a T cell receptor beta chain sequence with its context. Germline CDR1 KGHDR, CDR2 SFDVKD. V lost 2 bases and J lost 1; bases outside the gene matches: 3. This CDR3 contains 15 residues. The record originates from a study of blood T cell repertoires in COVID-19. At the level of the study: PBMCs, B-cell-depleted T cells, or T cells were the source of the cDNA or gDNA that made up the material.

Either two negative PCRs, clearance, or symptom resolution qualified Cohort 3 donors as recovered. The method was immunoSEQ multiplex PCR; TCRdb's version includes in-frame clones alone and lacks a portion of them. Of over 110,000 clones listed, 75% to 90% are singletons. The sample taken for sequencing was PBMCs or T cells enriched from blood (not recorded which). The chain uses TRBV24-1 and TRBJ2-5; TRBD1 matches 7 bases. The sequence was obtained from a man in his sixties who had recovered from COVID-19. Here the CDR3 DNA reads TGTGCCACCAGTGATTACCGGGACAGCCAAGAGACCCAGTACTTC. Encoded protein: CATSDYRDSQETQYF.